Sequencing of this T cell receptor beta chain was carried out in a study of long-term antiretroviral therapy in people with HIV. Regarding the study as a whole: Therapy changes, viral resistance and ART adherence were not documented in the available data. Dominant in the repertoire at all time points were clones expanded before ART.

It was in the United States that all participants with HIV were treated. The CDR3 has 14 amino acids. Germline V gives CDR1 SGDLS, CDR2 YYNGEE. Deletions cut 2 bases from V and 6 bases from J, with 9 bases between. This was the immunoSEQ v3.0 assay at survey level. Produced via immunoSEQ multiplex PCR; TCRdb's table is partial and in-frame only. The data hold under 40,000 clones, with about 85% observed a single time. The table lists this clone with a few counts. Its antigen is currently unknown. The sequence derives from a woman in her 30s with HIV. The chain has TRBV9 and TRBJ1-6, with a possible D match to TRBD1 (6 bases). The input for sequencing was unsorted PBMCs, taken roughly 2.8 years before starting antiretroviral therapy. The CDR3 bases are TGTGCCAGCAGCGTTACAGGGCGTAATTCACCCCTCCACTTT. This translates into CASSVTGRNSPLHF.